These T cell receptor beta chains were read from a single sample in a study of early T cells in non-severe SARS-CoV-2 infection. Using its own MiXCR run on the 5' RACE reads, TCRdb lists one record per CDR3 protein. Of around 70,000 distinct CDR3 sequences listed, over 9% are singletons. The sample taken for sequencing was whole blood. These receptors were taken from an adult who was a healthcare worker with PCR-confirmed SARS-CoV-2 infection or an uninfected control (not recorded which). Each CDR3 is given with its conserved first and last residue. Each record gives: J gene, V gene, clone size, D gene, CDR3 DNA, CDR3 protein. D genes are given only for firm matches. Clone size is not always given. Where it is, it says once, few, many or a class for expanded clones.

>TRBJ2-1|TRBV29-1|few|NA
TGCACCATTATTTACAATGAGCAGTTCTTC
CTIIYNEQFF
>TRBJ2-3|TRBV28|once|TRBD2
TGTGCCAGCAGATTACTAGCGGGAGCAGATACGCAGTATTTT
CASRLLAGADTQYF
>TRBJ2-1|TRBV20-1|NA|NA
TGCAGTGCTAGAGATTGGGGCCAGGGGGGCAATGAGCAGTTCTTC
CSARDWGQGGNEQFF
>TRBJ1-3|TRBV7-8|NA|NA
TGTGCCAGCAGCCCAGGACTGAGTGGAAACACCATATATTTT
CASSPGLSGNTIYF
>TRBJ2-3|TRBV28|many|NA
TGTGTCTCAACCCGACGAGGGGGACTAAGCACAGATACGCAGTATTTT
CVSTRRGGLSTDTQYF
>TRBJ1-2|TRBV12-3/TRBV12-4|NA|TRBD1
TGTGCCAGCAGTTTACTCCGGGACAGCCGAGGCTACACCTTC
CASSLLRDSRGYTF
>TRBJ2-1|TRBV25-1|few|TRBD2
TGTGCCAGCAGTGATCGGGGGGTTTCTTCTTACAATGAGCAGTTCTTC
CASSDRGVSSYNEQFF
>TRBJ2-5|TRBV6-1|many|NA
TGTGCCAGCAGCAGGGACCTACAAGAGACCCAGTACTTC
CASSRDLQETQYF
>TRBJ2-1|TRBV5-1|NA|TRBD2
TGCGCCAGCAGCCTTAGCGGGAGTTACAATGAGCAGTTCTTC
CASSLSGSYNEQFF
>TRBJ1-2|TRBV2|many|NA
TGTGCCAGCAGTGATGCCGGTAACTATGGCTACACCTTC
CASSDAGNYGYTF
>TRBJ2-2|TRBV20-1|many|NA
TGCAGTGTCTCCAGGGACCACACCGGGGAGCTGTTTTTT
CSVSRDHTGELFF
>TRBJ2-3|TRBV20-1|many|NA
TGCAGTGCTCACGCCAGACTAGTCGGATACGATACGCAGTATTTT
CSAHARLVGYDTQYF
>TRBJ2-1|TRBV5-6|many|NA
TGTGCCAGCAGCCTACTACGGGGGTCCTACAATGAGCAGTTCTTC
CASSLLRGSYNEQFF